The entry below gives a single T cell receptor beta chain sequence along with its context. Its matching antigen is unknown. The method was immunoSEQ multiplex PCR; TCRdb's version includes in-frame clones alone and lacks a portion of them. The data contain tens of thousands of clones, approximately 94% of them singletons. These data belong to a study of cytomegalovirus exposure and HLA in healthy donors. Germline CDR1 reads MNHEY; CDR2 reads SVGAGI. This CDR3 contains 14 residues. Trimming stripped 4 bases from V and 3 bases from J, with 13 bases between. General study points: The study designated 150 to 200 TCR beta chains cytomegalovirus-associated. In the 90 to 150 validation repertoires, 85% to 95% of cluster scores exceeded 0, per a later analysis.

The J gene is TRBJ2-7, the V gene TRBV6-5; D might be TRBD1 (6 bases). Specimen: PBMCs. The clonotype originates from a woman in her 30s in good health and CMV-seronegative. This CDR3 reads CASSSTTQGYEQYF. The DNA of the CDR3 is TGTGCCAGCAGTTCGACAACACAGGGCTACGAGCAGTACTTC.